The present TCR beta chain was sequenced within a study of T cell responses to AZD1222 COVID-19 vaccine. Across the whole study: Second-dose timings of about 4 or about 12 weeks were pooled. Study-wide results and caveats: Targets within unmutated variant regions were reportedly found for nearly half of spike-specific TCRs. Vaccine-related CD4 TCRs covered spike, predominating at 160-218 and 743-854. The repertoires were collected only after the peak T cell response.

On this clone itself: Antigen unknown. Sequence at one end of the junction differs from germline and may be a read error.

The CDR3 spans 12 residues. Per the germline V gene, CDR1 is SNHLY and CDR2 is FYNNEI. The assay was immunoSEQ multiplex PCR, and TCRdb's table has in-frame clones only and misses some. The table includes tens of thousands of clones, about nine tenths detected once. This TCR was sampled from an adult in good health. This rearrangement joins TRBV2 to TRBJ1-2; 8 bases line up with TRBD1. Sequenced material: peripheral blood, taken on day 0 of AZD1222 vaccination. Written as DNA, the CDR3 is TGTGCCAGCTCGGGACAGGCTATGGCTACGTCCTTC. Its protein is CASSGQAMATSF.